This entry lists 18 T cell receptor beta chains sequenced from one sample in a study of blood T cells in healthy people across ages. PCR was performed a second time for roughly 6 to 12 cycles using a sample-barcoded 5' primer and a J-beta primer mix. Each CDR3 protein gets one entry after TCRdb re-called the 5' RACE reads with MiXCR. The profile covers some 1.4 million distinct CDR3 sequences, with 40% to 50% appearing a single time and roughly 8.2% taken by the ten largest. Sequencing used blood. The receptors were sampled from a woman between 18 and 30 years old in good health.

V and J are TRBV5-4 and TRBJ2-1; 7 nucleotides agree with TRBD1. The germline V gene has CDR1 SGHNT and CDR2 YYREEE (reference sequence). V shed 4 bases, J shed 6 bases, and the junction held 13 bases outside the gene matches. CDR3 size: 16 residues. CDR3 in amino acids: CASSPPRGGRSNEQFF. The CDR3 bases are TGTGCCAGCAGCCCTCCCCGAGGGGGCCGTAGCAATGAGCAGTTCTTC.

This clonotype came up a few times. This rearrangement joins TRBV12-3 or TRBV12-4 to TRBJ1-1, with D unresolved. With 3 bases removed from V and 1 base from J, the gap between germline ends came to 12 bases. This CDR3 contains 15 residues. CDR3 bases: TGTGCCAGCAGTTTCCGTTCCGGCAGGAACACTGAAGCTTTCTTT. Translated: CASSFRSGRNTEAFF.

This clonotype has only a few counts. CDR3 DNA: TGTGCCAGCAGTCTAGGGAGACAGGGCCTCTTTCAGCCCCAGCATTTT. Translation gives CASSLGRQGLFQPQHF. This chain links TRBV12-3 or TRBV12-4 with TRBJ1-5, with TRBD1 matching over 7 bases. V trimming: 5 bases; J trimming: 6 bases; junction bases outside the gene matches: 13. The CDR3 totals 16 residues.

The J gene is TRBJ2-1, the V gene TRBV7-2; D might be TRBD1 (6 bases). Trimming took 4 bases from V and 2 from J, leaving 12 bases between them. Germline V CDR1 and CDR2: SGHTA, FQGNSA. There are 15 residues in the CDR3. CDR3 nucleotides: TGTGCCAGCAGCTCAAACGGACAGCCCTACAATGAGCAGTTCTTC. This translates into CASSSNGQPYNEQFF.

The V gene is TRBV27, the J gene TRBJ2-7, with 8 bases aligning to TRBD2. The CDR3 has 13 amino acids. The J segment lost 5 bases and the V segment lost 8 bases, leaving 8 bases of the junction unmatched. From germline, CDR1 is MNHEY and CDR2 SMNVEV (reference sequence). The CDR3 DNA is TGTGCCAGCCGCCGGGGGGGTGTTAACGAGCAGTACTTC. It yields the protein CASRRGGVNEQYF.

The sample holds a few counts of this clonotype. The chain employs TRBV6-5 and TRBJ2-1, with D unclear. V shed 2 bases and J shed 2 bases, with 10 bases lying between them. Per germline, CDR1 MNHEY and CDR2 SVGAGI. The CDR3 runs 15 residues. The CDR3 loop is CASSYGEPPYNEQFF. The CDR3 DNA sequence: TGTGCCAGCAGTTACGGCGAGCCGCCCTACAATGAGCAGTTCTTC.

The genes are TRBV7-9 and TRBJ2-7; no clear D gene. This CDR3 contains 15 residues. With 3 bases removed from V and 0 bases from J, the gap between germline ends came to 12 bases. CDR1 SEHNR and CDR2 FQNEAQ come from the germline V gene (reference sequence). DNA of the CDR3: TGTGCCAGCAGCTTTATAGGGCAGTACTCCTACGAGCAGTACTTC. Translated, it gives CASSFIGQYSYEQYF.

CDR3 DNA: TGTGCCAGCAGTCGGGAGGGCCCCAACACCGGGGAGCTGTTTTTT. Encoded protein: CASSREGPNTGELFF. The chain couples TRBV6-1 to TRBJ2-2; 8 bases agree with TRBD2. The CDR3 runs 15 residues. J gave up 2 bases and V 5 bases, and 4 bases lay outside the gene matches. Germline CDR1 is MNHNS and CDR2 is SASEGT.

This chain joins TRBV9 and TRBJ2-3; D might be TRBD2 (5 bases). V was clipped by 0 bases and J by 7 bases, with 18 bases between them. The CDR3 runs to 16 residues. The germline V gene has CDR1 SGDLS and CDR2 YYNGEE. CDR3 residues: CASSVDWDRATNTQYF. The CDR3 DNA sequence: TGTGCCAGCAGCGTAGATTGGGATCGCGCGACTAATACGCAGTATTTT. Full variable domain (missing parts from reference TRBV9 and TRBJ2-3): DSGVTQTPKHLITATGQRVTLRCSPRSGDLSVYWYQQSLDQGLQFLIQYYNGEERAKGNILERFSAQQFPDLHSELNLSSLELGDSALYFCASSVDWDRATNTQYFGPGTRLTVL.

In DNA form, the CDR3 reads TGTGCCATCAGGAGCCAGGGGGCTAGCGACTCCTACAATGAGCAGTTCTTC. Amino acids: CAIRSQGASDSYNEQFF. This sequence joins TRBV10-3 and TRBJ2-1; 8 nucleotides line up with TRBD1. Germline CDR1 is ENHRY and CDR2 is SYGVKD. This CDR3 is 17 amino acids long. V shed 6 bases and J 0 bases; nucleotides not matched to a gene: 10.

This clonotype turned up a few times. V and J are TRBV28 and TRBJ2-7; 7 bases map to TRBD2. V shed 6 bases, J shed 0 bases, and the junction held 8 bases outside the gene matches. Germline V lookup: CDR1 MDHEN, CDR2 SYDVKM. This CDR3 region has 15 residues. Written as DNA, the CDR3 is TGTGCCAGCAGATTACCGGGAGGCTACTCCTACGAGCAGTACTTC. Translating it yields CASRLPGGYSYEQYF. Combining the CDR3 with reference TRBV28 and TRBJ2-7 gives the whole variable domain DVKVTQSSRYLVKRTGEKVFLECVQDMDHENMFWYRQDPGLGLRLIYFSYDVKMKEKGDIPEGYSVSREKKERFSLILESASTNQTSMYLCASRLPGGYSYEQYFGPGTRLTVT.

The chain combines TRBV20-1 with TRBJ2-3, with D tentatively TRBD1 (5 bases). Deletions cut 5 bases from V and 2 bases from J, with 8 bases between. Looked up from germline, CDR1 is DFQATT and CDR2 is SNEGSKA (reference sequence). The CDR3 covers 12 residues. CDR3: CSAQGNTDTQYF. In DNA, the CDR3 is TGCAGTGCTCAGGGAAACACAGATACGCAGTATTTT.

Of note for this clonotype: The junction shows a germline mismatch at one end, possibly a read error. The chain recombines TRBV16 with TRBJ1-2, with a weak D call TRBD1 (6 bases). CDR1 and CDR2 from the germline V gene are KGHSY and FQNENV. This CDR3 spans 17 amino acids. CDR3: CAGSQSQGLLGNYGYTF. The CDR3 coding sequence is TGTGCCGGCAGCCAATCCCAGGGGCTTTTGGGAAACTATGGCTACACCTTC. Looking up the rest from reference TRBV16 and TRBJ1-2 gives the full variable domain: GEEVAQTPKHLVRGEGQKAKLYCAPIKGHSYVFWYQQVLKNEFKFLISFQNENVFDETGMPKERFSAKCLPNSPCSLEIQATKLEDSAVYFCAGSQSQGLLGNYGYTFGSGTRLTVV.

This clonotype was seen a handful of times. At one of its ends the junction is not consistent with the germline gene, which may arise from a read error. CDR3 region: CSASREGGYSEQFF. CDR3 nucleotides: TGCAGTGCTAGCCGCGAGGGGGGGTACAGTGAGCAGTTCTTC. The gene calls are TRBV20-1 and TRBJ2-1, with D possibly matching TRBD2 (7 bases). The germline gives CDR1 DFQATT, CDR2 SNEGSKA (reference sequence). The CDR3 loop spans 14 amino acids.

The V call is TRBV13, the J call TRBJ2-2, with D perhaps TRBD1 or TRBD2 (5 bases each). Trimming pared 5 bases from V and 5 bases from J, leaving 24 bases between. The CDR3 extends over 18 amino acids. The germline CDR1 and CDR2 sequences are PRHDT and FYEKMQ (reference sequence). This chain's CDR3 is CASSRLEPGQGATGELFF. The CDR3 DNA follows: TGTGCCAGCAGCCGACTCGAACCTGGGCAGGGAGCGACCGGGGAGCTGTTTTTT.

This clonotype was seen only a few times. The V and J genes are TRBV12-3 or TRBV12-4 and TRBJ1-1, with TRBD1 identical over 8 bases. CDR3 size: 13 residues. Trimming cost V 11 bases and J 4 bases; bases outside gene matches: 9. The CDR3 is CASGTGGGTEAFF. CDR3 nucleotides: TGTGCCTCGGGAACAGGGGGAGGCACTGAAGCTTTCTTT.

The rearrangement joins TRBV6-1 to TRBJ2-2, with 7 bases identical to TRBD1. Germline CDR1 is MNHNS and CDR2 is SASEGT. This CDR3 is 16 amino acids long. After removal of 4 bases from V and 3 bases from J, the junction contained 8 bases not matched to a gene. CDR3 amino acids: CASSVLGGPDTGELFF. As DNA, the CDR3 is TGTGCCAGCAGTGTTTTAGGGGGCCCGGACACCGGGGAGCTGTTTTTT.

V is TRBV10-3 and J is TRBJ1-6; no firm D call. The germline V and J ends were trimmed by 3 bases and 13 bases, with 19 bases remaining between them. Germline loops: CDR1 ENHRY, CDR2 SYGVKD. The CDR3 is 15 residues long. CDR3 sequence (DNA): TGTGCCATCAGTGATATCAGGCAGGCGGGTGATCCCCTCCACTTT. Its translation: CAISDIRQAGDPLHF.